Below are 25 T cell receptor beta chains sequenced from a single sample in a study of CXCR3-negative and CXCR3-positive naive CD8 T cells. These receptors' antigens are unknown. Study-wide points: Hydrophobicity of TRB CDR3s was greater in CXCR3-positive naive cells than in CXCR3-negative naive cells.

Preparation of TRB cDNA libraries relied on 5' RACE carrying UMI labels. Following a re-call of the 5' RACE reads, TCRdb has one entry per CDR3 protein and lacks DNA. This table lists under 75,000 distinct CDR3 sequences. Material: naive CXCR3+ CD8+ T cells from blood. This sample's subset: CD45RO-CCR7+CD27+CD95- naive CD8+ T cells expressing CXCR3 (TNR3+). These receptors originate from a human donor in good health. Some clones in this sample may be carry-over from other donors' samples.

The V gene is TRBV25-1, the J gene TRBJ1-2. CDR1 and CDR2 (germline): MGHDK, SYGVNS. This CDR3 has 13 amino acids. The CDR3 sequence is CASSESSAHGYTF.

The J gene is TRBJ2-3, the V gene TRBV9; with no DNA, the TCRdb D assignment of TRBD2 cannot be verified. Germline CDR1 SGDLS, CDR2 YYNGEE. The CDR3 covers 16 residues. Here the CDR3 reads CASSPYLRHPADTQYF.

The CDR3 is CASSGGLYGYTF. The gene calls are TRBV2 and TRBJ1-2. This CDR3 contains 12 residues. Per germline, CDR1 SNHLY and CDR2 FYNNEI.

The chain joins TRBV7-2 to TRBJ1-1. The CDR3 length is 14 residues. Germline CDR1 SGHTA, CDR2 FQGNSA. CDR3: CASSLLWNPREAFF.

The chain employs TRBV28 and TRBJ2-7; the TCRdb call, TRBD2, lacks DNA for checking. Germline-derived CDR1 and CDR2 are MDHEN and SYDVKM. CDR3 length equals 15 residues. Here the CDR3 reads CASSPLAGSSYEQYF.

The V and J genes are TRBV5-1 and TRBJ2-1. The CDR3 loop spans 12 amino acids. Germline V gives CDR1 SGHRS, CDR2 YFSETQ. CDR3 loop: CASTLGRDEQFF.

The rearrangement links TRBV7-9 to TRBJ2-1; TCRdb picks TRBD1, but there is no DNA to check that call. The V gene's germline CDR1 is SEHNR and CDR2 FQNEAQ (reference sequence). The CDR3 consists of 19 residues. The CDR3 loop reads CASSSTTTIQVDSYNEQFF.

The J gene is TRBJ2-4, the V gene TRBV7-8; TCRdb names TRBD1, which stays unverified in the absence of DNA. The CDR3 totals 18 residues. Germline V lookup: CDR1 SGHVS, CDR2 FQNEAQ. This CDR3 is CASSGGGQRVLAKNIQYF.

The rearrangement joins TRBV20-1 to TRBJ1-1. Germline CDR1 DFQATT, CDR2 SNEGSKA (reference sequence). CDR3 length: 13 residues. The CDR3 sequence is CSAHGRASTEAFF.

The chain links TRBV5-5 to TRBJ2-1; TCRdb gives TRBD1 as the D gene, but with no DNA this cannot be confirmed. The CDR3 extends over 17 amino acids. Germline CDR1 is SGHKS and CDR2 is YYEKEE (reference sequence). The CDR3 reads CASFGTGSRGSYNEQFF.

The V call is TRBV27, the J call TRBJ2-2. CDR1 and CDR2 (germline): MNHEY, SMNVEV (reference sequence). This CDR3 has 13 amino acids. Here the CDR3 reads CASSFKTTGELFF.

The V and J genes are TRBV4-3 and TRBJ1-1; with no DNA, the TCRdb D assignment of TRBD1 cannot be verified. Germline-derived CDR1 and CDR2 are LGHNA and YSLEER. This CDR3 comprises 15 residues. CDR3 sequence: CASSQVLDRYTEAFF.

The chain combines TRBV28 with TRBJ2-1; with no DNA, the TCRdb D assignment of TRBD1 cannot be verified. The CDR3 has 16 amino acids. Germline CDR1 is MDHEN and CDR2 is SYDVKM. The CDR3 spells CASSFLHEQGWDEQFF.

The chain uses TRBV7-3 and TRBJ1-1; TCRdb calls TRBD1, which cannot be checked without DNA. The CDR3 runs 15 residues. Germline values: CDR1 SGHTA, CDR2 FQGTGA. This CDR3 reads CASSLITGLNTEAFF.

The genes are TRBV27 and TRBJ2-7; without DNA, the TCRdb call of TRBD1 cannot be checked. CDR3 size: 14 residues. Germline V CDR1 and CDR2: MNHEY, SMNVEV (reference sequence). This CDR3 is CASSLMTGSYEQYF.

The J gene is TRBJ2-7, the V gene TRBV7-6; TCRdb returns TRBD2, unconfirmable since there is no DNA. This CDR3 contains 15 residues. Germline assignment: CDR1 SGHVS and CDR2 FNYEAQ. CDR3 amino acids: CASSLEGQRAYEQYF.

The chain employs TRBV10-3 and TRBJ2-7; TCRdb names TRBD1, which stays unverified in the absence of DNA. This CDR3 is 14 amino acids long. Germline values: CDR1 ENHRY, CDR2 SYGVKD. CDR3 region: CAISESGGQSEQYF.

The chain has TRBV5-5 and TRBJ2-3; TCRdb's D gene call, TRBD2, goes unchecked for lack of DNA. This CDR3 is built from 16 residues. In germline, CDR1 is SGHKS, CDR2 YYEKEE (reference sequence). The CDR3 sequence: CASSLEASGGPDTQYF.

This chain joins TRBV10-3 and TRBJ2-2. The CDR3 has 13 amino acids. Germline assignment: CDR1 ENHRY and CDR2 SYGVKD. The CDR3 spells CAISESSVGELFF.

The chain carries TRBV7-3 and TRBJ2-1; the D call of TRBD2 rests on TCRdb alone, since no DNA is present to check it. CDR3 length: 18 residues. Germline V gene lookup returns CDR1 SGHTA and CDR2 FQGTGA. The chain's CDR3 is CASTLRGRDYESYNEQFF.

This chain links TRBV12-3 or TRBV12-4 with TRBJ1-6; TCRdb reports TRBD1, a call that lacks DNA to check it against. This CDR3 comprises 13 residues. CDR3 loop: CAISVSRNSPLHF.

This chain joins TRBV5-6 and TRBJ2-1; the D call from TCRdb, TRBD1, cannot be confirmed without DNA. From germline, CDR1 is SGHDT and CDR2 YYEEEE. The CDR3 has 15 amino acids. CDR3 sequence: CASSLGAGQDNEQFF.

This chain joins TRBV27 and TRBJ1-2; the TRBD1 assignment by TCRdb is unverifiable without DNA. Germline CDR1 MNHEY, CDR2 SMNVEV (reference sequence). The CDR3 runs 15 residues. CDR3 sequence: CASSPRGAFNYGYTF.

The rearrangement uses TRBV29-1 and TRBJ2-7; TCRdb picks TRBD1, but there is no DNA to check that call. The CDR3 has 13 residues. In germline, CDR1 is SQVTM, CDR2 ANQGSEA. CDR3 loop: CSVVRDGAYEQYF.

The rearrangement links TRBV29-1 to TRBJ2-7. The CDR3 extends over 11 amino acids. Germline V lookup: CDR1 SQVTM, CDR2 ANQGSEA. This CDR3 reads CSVIQDYEQYF.